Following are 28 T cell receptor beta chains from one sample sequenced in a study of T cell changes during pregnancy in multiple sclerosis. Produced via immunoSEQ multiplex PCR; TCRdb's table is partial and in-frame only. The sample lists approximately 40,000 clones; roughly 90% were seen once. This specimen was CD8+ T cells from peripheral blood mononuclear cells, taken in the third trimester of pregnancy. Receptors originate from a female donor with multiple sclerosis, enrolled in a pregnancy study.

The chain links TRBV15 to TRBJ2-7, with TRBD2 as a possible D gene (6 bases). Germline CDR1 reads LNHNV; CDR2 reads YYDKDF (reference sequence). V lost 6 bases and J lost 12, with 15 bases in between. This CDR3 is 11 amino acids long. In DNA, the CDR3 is TGTGCCACCAGTCGGGGGTTAGATAGGTACTTC. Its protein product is CATSRGLDRYF. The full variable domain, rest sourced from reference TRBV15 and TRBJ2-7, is DAMVIQNPRYQVTQFGKPVTLSCSQTLNHNVMYWYQQKSSQAPKLLFHYYDKDFNNEADTPDNFQSRRPNTSFCFLDIRSPGLGDTAMYLCATSRGLDRYFGPGTRLTVT.

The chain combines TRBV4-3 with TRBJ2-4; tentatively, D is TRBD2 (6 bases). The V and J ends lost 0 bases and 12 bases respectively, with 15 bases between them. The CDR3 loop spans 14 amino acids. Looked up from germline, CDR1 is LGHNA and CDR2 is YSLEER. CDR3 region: CASSQDKGLKNQYF. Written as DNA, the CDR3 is TGCGCCAGCAGCCAAGATAAGGGACTGAAAAATCAGTACTTC.

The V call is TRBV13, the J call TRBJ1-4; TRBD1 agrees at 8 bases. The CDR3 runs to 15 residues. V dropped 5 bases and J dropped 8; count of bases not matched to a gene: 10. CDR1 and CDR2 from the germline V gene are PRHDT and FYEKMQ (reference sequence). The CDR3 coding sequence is TGTGCCAGCAGCGAACCCCAGGGGGCAGGGGAAAAACTGTTTTTT. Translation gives CASSEPQGAGEKLFF.

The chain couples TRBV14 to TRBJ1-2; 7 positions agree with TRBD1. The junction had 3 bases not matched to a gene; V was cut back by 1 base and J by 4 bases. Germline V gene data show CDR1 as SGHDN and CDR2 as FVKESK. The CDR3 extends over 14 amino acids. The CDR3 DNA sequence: TGTGCCAGCAGCCAAGTGGGGACAGTCTATGGCTACACCTTC. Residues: CASSQVGTVYGYTF. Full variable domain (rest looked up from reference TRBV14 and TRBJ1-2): EAGVTQFPSHSVIEKGQTVTLRCDPISGHDNLYWYRRVMGKEIKFLLHFVKESKQDESGMPNNRFLAERTGGTYSTLKVQPAELEDSGVYFCASSQVGTVYGYTFGSGTRLTVV.

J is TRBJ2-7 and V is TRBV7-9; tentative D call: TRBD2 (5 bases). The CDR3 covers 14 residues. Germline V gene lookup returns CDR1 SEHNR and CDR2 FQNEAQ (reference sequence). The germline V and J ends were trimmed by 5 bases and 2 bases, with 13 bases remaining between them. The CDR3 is CASSPGHGAYEQYF. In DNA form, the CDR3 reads TGTGCCAGCAGCCCGGGCCACGGGGCCTACGAGCAGTACTTC.

CDR3 DNA sequence: TGTGCCAGCAGCGAGGGACAGGGAAGCACAGATACGCAGTATTTT. Its translation is CASSEGQGSTDTQYF. The chain uses TRBV6-1 and TRBJ2-3, with TRBD1 matching 9 bases. This CDR3 has 15 residues. Per germline, CDR1 MNHNS and CDR2 SASEGT. Losses at the gene ends were 6 bases for V and 0 bases for J; bases not matched to a gene: 4.

The CDR3 sequence: CASSHLPRQVGGDEKLFF. Written as DNA, the CDR3 is TGTGCCAGCAGTCATCTCCCCCGACAGGTCGGAGGCGATGAAAAACTGTTTTTT. The rearrangement links TRBV7-9 to TRBJ1-4, with D perhaps TRBD1 (6 bases). Germline CDR1 SEHNR, CDR2 FQNEAQ (reference sequence). This CDR3 region has 18 residues. The ends were cut back, 6 bases at V and 6 bases at J, with 26 bases in the middle.

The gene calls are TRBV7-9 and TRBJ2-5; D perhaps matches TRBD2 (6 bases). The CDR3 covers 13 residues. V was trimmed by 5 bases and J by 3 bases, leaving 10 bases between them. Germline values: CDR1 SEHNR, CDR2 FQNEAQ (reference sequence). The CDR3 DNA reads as TGTGCCAGCAGCCCTCCGGGGGAAGAGACCCAGTACTTC. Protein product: CASSPPGEETQYF.

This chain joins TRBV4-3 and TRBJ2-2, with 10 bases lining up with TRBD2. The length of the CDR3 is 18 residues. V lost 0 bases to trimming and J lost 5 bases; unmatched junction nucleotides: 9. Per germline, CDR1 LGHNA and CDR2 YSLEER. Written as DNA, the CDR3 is TGCGCCAGCAGCCAAGATCCGGCTAGCGGGAGTTGGACCGGGGAGCTGTTTTTT. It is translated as CASSQDPASGSWTGELFF.

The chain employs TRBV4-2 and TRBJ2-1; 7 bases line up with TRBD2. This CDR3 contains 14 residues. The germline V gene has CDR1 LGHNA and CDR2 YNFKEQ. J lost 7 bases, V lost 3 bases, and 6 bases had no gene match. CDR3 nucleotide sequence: TGTGCCAGCAGCCAGGCGGGAGTGGGAAATGAGCAGTTCTTC. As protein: CASSQAGVGNEQFF.

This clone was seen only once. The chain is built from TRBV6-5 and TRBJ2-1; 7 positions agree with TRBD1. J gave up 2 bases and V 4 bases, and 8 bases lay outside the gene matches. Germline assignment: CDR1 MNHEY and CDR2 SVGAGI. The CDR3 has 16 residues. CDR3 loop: CASSSVDRTPYNEQFF. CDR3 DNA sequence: TGTGCCAGCAGTTCCGTGGACAGGACTCCCTACAATGAGCAGTTCTTC.

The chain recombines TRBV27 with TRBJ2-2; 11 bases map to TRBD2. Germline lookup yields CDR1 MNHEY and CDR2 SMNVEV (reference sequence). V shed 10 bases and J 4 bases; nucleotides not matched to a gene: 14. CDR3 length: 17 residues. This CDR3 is CATKQGLADLGTGELFF. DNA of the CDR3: TGTGCCACCAAACAGGGACTAGCGGACCTAGGCACCGGGGAGCTGTTTTTT.

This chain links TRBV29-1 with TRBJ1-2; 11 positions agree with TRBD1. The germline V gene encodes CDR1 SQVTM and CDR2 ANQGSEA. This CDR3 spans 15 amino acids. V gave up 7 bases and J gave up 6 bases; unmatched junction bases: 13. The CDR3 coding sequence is TGCAGCGCAGAGGACAGGGGGCCTAGGATCCATGGCTACACCTTC. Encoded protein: CSAEDRGPRIHGYTF. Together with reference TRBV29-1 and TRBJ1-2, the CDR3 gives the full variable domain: SAVISQKPSRDICQRGTSLTIQCQVDSQVTMMFWYRQQPGQSLTLIATANQGSEATYESGFVIDKFPISRPNLTFSTLTVSNMSPEDSSIYLCSAEDRGPRIHGYTFGSGTRLTVV.

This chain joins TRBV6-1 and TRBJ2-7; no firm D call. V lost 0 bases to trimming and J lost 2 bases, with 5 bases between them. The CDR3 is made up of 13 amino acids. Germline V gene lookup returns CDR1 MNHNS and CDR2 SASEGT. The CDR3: CASSEANTYEQYF. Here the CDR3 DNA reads TGTGCCAGCAGTGAAGCGAACACCTACGAGCAGTACTTC.

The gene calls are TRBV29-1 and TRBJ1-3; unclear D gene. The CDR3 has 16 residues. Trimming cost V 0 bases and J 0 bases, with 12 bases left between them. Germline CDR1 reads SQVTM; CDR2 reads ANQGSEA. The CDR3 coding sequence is TGCAGCGTTGAAGATCGGAGGAGCCGCTCTGGAAACACCATATATTTT. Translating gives CSVEDRRSRSGNTIYF.

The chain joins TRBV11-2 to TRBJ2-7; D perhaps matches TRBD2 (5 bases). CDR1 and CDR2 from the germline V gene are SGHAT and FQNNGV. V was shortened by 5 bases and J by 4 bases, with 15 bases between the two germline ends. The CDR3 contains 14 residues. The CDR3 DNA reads TGTGCCAGCAGCCCGCCGATGGGAGAGTACGAGCAGTACTTC. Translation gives CASSPPMGEYEQYF.

The CDR3 spells CAWSVVGPGELFF. In DNA form, the CDR3 reads TGTGCCTGGAGTGTAGTGGGCCCCGGGGAGCTGTTTTTT. This chain joins TRBV30 and TRBJ2-2; D is ambiguous. The CDR3 is made up of 13 amino acids. Trimming removed 0 bases at V and 6 bases at J, with 8 bases between. The germline V gene has CDR1 GTSNPN and CDR2 SVGIG (reference sequence).

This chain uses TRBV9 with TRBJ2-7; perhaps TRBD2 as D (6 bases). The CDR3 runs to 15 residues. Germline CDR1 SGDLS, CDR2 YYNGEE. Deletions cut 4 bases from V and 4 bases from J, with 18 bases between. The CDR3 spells CASSPAGSGRYEQYF. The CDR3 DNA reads TGTGCCAGCAGCCCAGCCGGGAGCGGTCGATACGAGCAGTACTTC.

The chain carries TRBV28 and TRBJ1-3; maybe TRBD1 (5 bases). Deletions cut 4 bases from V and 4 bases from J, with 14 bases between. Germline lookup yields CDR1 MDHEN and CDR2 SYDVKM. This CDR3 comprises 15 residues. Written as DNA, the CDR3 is TGTGCCAGCAGTTACCTCATGACAGCAGGAAACACCATATATTTT. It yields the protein CASSYLMTAGNTIYF.

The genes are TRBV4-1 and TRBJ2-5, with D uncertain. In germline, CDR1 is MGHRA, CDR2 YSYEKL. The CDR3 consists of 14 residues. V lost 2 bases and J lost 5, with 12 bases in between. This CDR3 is CASSQTVGWETQYF. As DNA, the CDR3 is TGCGCCAGCAGCCAAACAGTGGGCTGGGAGACCCAGTACTTC.

DNA of the CDR3: TGTGCCAGCAGCTTGGGGACAGGGTATCAGCCCCAGCATTTT. Its protein product is CASSLGTGYQPQHF. The chain uses TRBV7-9 and TRBJ1-5; 9 nucleotides agree with TRBD1. The ends lost 3 bases at V and 5 bases at J; junction bases unmatched: 2. This CDR3 is 14 amino acids long. The germline V gene encodes CDR1 SEHNR and CDR2 FQNEAQ (reference sequence).

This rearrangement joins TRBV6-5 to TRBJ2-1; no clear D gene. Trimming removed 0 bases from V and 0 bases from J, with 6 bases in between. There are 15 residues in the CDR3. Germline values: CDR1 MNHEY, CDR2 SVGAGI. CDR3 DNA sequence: TGTGCCAGCAGTTACTCCCCAGGCTCCTACAATGAGCAGTTCTTC. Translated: CASSYSPGSYNEQFF.

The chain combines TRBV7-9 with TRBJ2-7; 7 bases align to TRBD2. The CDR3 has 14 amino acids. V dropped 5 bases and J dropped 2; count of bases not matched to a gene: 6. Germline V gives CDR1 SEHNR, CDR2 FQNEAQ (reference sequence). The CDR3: CASSATSVAYEQYF. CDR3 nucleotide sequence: TGTGCCAGCAGCGCCACTAGCGTGGCCTACGAGCAGTACTTC.

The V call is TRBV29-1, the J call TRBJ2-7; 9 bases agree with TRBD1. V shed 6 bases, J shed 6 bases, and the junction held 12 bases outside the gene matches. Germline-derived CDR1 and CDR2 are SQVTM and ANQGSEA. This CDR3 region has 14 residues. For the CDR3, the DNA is TGCAGCGTCGAAATCGAGGACAGGGGAGTCGAGCAGTACTTC. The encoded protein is CSVEIEDRGVEQYF.

The DNA of the CDR3 is TGCGCCAGCAGTTTAGCGGGAGGACACACAGATACGCAGTATTTT. Amino acid sequence: CASSLAGGHTDTQYF. The chain joins TRBV5-1 to TRBJ2-3, with 10 bases matching TRBD2. Per germline, CDR1 SGHRS and CDR2 YFSETQ. Germline trimming cut 5 bases from V and 2 bases from J; bases unmatched to any gene: 5. CDR3 size: 15 residues.

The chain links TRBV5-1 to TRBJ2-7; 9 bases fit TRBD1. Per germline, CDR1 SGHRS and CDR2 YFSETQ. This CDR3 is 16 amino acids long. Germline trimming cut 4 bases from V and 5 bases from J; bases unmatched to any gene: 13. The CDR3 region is CASSPTDRGRINEQYF. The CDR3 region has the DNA TGCGCCAGCAGCCCGACGGACAGGGGCAGGATTAACGAGCAGTACTTC.

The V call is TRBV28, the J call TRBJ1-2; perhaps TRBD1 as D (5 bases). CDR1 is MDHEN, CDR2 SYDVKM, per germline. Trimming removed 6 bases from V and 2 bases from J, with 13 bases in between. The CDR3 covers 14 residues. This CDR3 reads CASSSSQDNYGYTF. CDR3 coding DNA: TGTGCCAGCAGCTCGTCACAGGACAACTATGGCTACACCTTC.

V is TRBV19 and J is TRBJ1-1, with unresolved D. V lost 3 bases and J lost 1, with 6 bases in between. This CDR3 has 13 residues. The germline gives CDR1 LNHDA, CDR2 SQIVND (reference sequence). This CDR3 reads CASSIFGNTEAFF. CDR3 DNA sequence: TGTGCCAGTAGTATCTTCGGGAACACTGAAGCTTTCTTT.